This T cell receptor (beta chain) is drawn from a study of T cell changes during pregnancy in multiple sclerosis. Trimming stripped 3 bases from V and 4 bases from J, with 9 bases between. This CDR3 contains 14 residues. CDR1 and CDR2 from the germline V gene are KGHSH and LQKENI. Clones were read by immunoSEQ multiplex PCR, and TCRdb kept only the in-frame ones, dropping some. The sample has 38,000 or so clones, 90% seen once. Here the sequenced sample was CD4+ T cells from peripheral blood mononuclear cells, taken in the second trimester of pregnancy. The V gene is TRBV18, the J gene TRBJ2-2; D may be TRBD1 (5 bases). The sequence came from a female donor with multiple sclerosis, enrolled in a pregnancy study. The CDR3 region is CASSPLDSTGELFF. Written as DNA, the CDR3 is TGTGCCAGCTCACCCCTCGACAGCACCGGGGAGCTGTTTTTT.